The 14 T cell receptor beta chains below all came from one sample that was sequenced in a study of blood T cell repertoires in COVID-19. Profiled with immunoSEQ multiplex PCR; TCRdb holds only in-frame clones, not every one. The repertoire consists of about 190,000 clones, with under 80% occurring once and the leading ten covering around 11%. Sequencing was carried out using peripheral blood. The origin of the receptors is a woman aged 45-60 years with acute or convalescent COVID-19.

This clone was found once. The rearrangement joins TRBV5-5 to TRBJ1-2, with 11 bases that match TRBD1. V trimming: 2 bases; J trimming: 2 bases; junction bases outside the gene matches: 14. The CDR3 is 19 residues long. Germline V gives CDR1 SGHKS, CDR2 YYEKEE (reference sequence). CDR3 nucleotide sequence: TGTGCCAGCAGCTTTTTTGGGGCGGACAGGGGGCGAAAGAACTATGGCTACACCTTC. Amino acid sequence: CASSFFGADRGRKNYGYTF. Looking up the rest from reference TRBV5-5 and TRBJ1-2 gives the full variable domain: DAGVTQSPTHLIKTRGQQVTLRCSPISGHKSVSWYQQVLGQGPQFIFQYYEKEERGRGNFPDRFSARQFPNYSSELNVNALLLGDSALYLCASSFFGADRGRKNYGYTFGSGTRLTVV.

The chain employs TRBV12-3 or TRBV12-4 and TRBJ1-3; the D is unclear. The CDR3 has 13 amino acids. V lost 7 bases and J lost 1, with 8 bases in between. The DNA for the CDR3 is TGTGCCAGCAATAAACGGTCTGGAAACACCATATATTTT. As protein: CASNKRSGNTIYF.

The chain employs TRBV10-3 and TRBJ1-1; D not resolved. The length of the CDR3 is 15 residues. Per the germline V gene, CDR1 is ENHRY and CDR2 is SYGVKD. Trimming shortened V by 6 bases and J by 2 bases, and 16 bases separated the two germline ends. The CDR3 protein is CAISQLAEKNTEAFF. CDR3 sequence (DNA): TGTGCCATCAGCCAACTAGCAGAGAAAAACACTGAAGCTTTCTTT.

This sequence joins TRBV6-5 and TRBJ1-2; no definite D call. CDR3 size: 12 residues. Germline assignment: CDR1 MNHEY and CDR2 SVGAGI. Trimming shortened V by 7 bases and J by 1 base, and 7 bases separated the two germline ends. In DNA, the CDR3 is TGTGCCAGCAATGCGGGTAACTATGGCTACACCTTC. Translation: CASNAGNYGYTF.

This rearrangement joins TRBV30 to TRBJ2-7, with D possibly matching TRBD1 (6 bases). Trimming pared 5 bases from V and 0 bases from J, leaving 17 bases between. The germline CDR1 and CDR2 sequences are GTSNPN and SVGIG (reference sequence). This CDR3 region has 15 residues. CDR3 sequence (DNA): TGTGCCTGGTCCCGGAGGATGACAGGCTCCTACGAGCAGTACTTC. Its protein is CAWSRRMTGSYEQYF.

This clone was found once. V is TRBV12-3 or TRBV12-4 and J is TRBJ1-5; D not resolved. V lost 3 bases to trimming and J lost 10 bases, with 10 bases between them. The CDR3 covers 12 residues. The CDR3 sequence: CASSFGWNPQHF. The CDR3 DNA reads TGTGCCAGCAGTTTCGGGTGGAATCCCCAGCATTTT.

The rearrangement joins TRBV19 to TRBJ2-2; D remains unclear. The germline CDR1 and CDR2 sequences are LNHDA and SQIVND (reference sequence). V was cut by 6 bases and J by 4 bases, with 3 bases left in between. CDR3 length equals 11 residues. The chain's CDR3 is CASRATGELFF. The CDR3 region has the DNA TGTGCCAGTAGGGCCACCGGGGAGCTGTTTTTT.

This chain joins TRBV19 and TRBJ2-1; 11 positions match TRBD2. The CDR3 is 18 residues long. Germline CDR1 LNHDA, CDR2 SQIVND (reference sequence). J lost 3 bases, V lost 3 bases, and 10 bases had no gene match. The CDR3 region has the DNA TGTGCCAGTAGTATCGAACAGATAGCGGGGGGGCTCTACAATGAGCAGTTCTTC. Its protein product is CASSIEQIAGGLYNEQFF.

The chain carries TRBV9 and TRBJ2-7, with a possible D match to TRBD1 (6 bases). This CDR3 region has 15 residues. V shed 1 base and J shed 1 base, with 12 bases lying between them. Germline-derived CDR1 and CDR2 are SGDLS and YYNGEE. CDR3 in amino acids: CASSVPQGRSYEQYF. CDR3 DNA sequence: TGTGCCAGCAGCGTACCACAGGGCCGATCCTACGAGCAGTACTTC.

The chain joins TRBV4-3 to TRBJ1-4, with no clear D. Trimming took 4 bases from V and 1 from J, leaving 7 bases between them. The germline V gene encodes CDR1 LGHNA and CDR2 YSLEER. The CDR3 sequence is 14 residues long. CDR3 sequence: CASSLGLTNEKLFF. In DNA, the CDR3 is TGCGCCAGCAGCCTCGGACTAACTAATGAAAAACTGTTTTTT.

The V and J genes are TRBV28 and TRBJ2-5, with a possible D match to TRBD2 (6 bases). Between the trimmed V and J ends, which lost 3 bases and 7 bases, there was a span of 15 bases. The CDR3 runs to 14 residues. CDR1 is MDHEN, CDR2 SYDVKM, per germline. The DNA for the CDR3 is TGTGCCAGCAGTTTCCTTATGCGGGGAGGGACCCAGTACTTC. Encoded protein: CASSFLMRGGTQYF.

This chain links TRBV28 with TRBJ1-1; no clear D. The CDR3 spans 14 residues. Per the germline V gene, CDR1 is MDHEN and CDR2 is SYDVKM. V dropped 1 base and J dropped 5 bases, with 11 bases sitting between them. The DNA of the CDR3 is TGTGCCAGCAGTTTATCTTGGGCAGGAACTGAAGCTTTCTTT. It translates to CASSLSWAGTEAFF.

The CDR3 here is CASSVGGQGLHEQYF. For the CDR3, the DNA is TGTGCCAGCAGCGTCGGGGGACAGGGGTTACACGAGCAGTACTTC. The chain links TRBV9 to TRBJ2-7, with 10 bases that match TRBD1. Germline V gene lookup returns CDR1 SGDLS and CDR2 YYNGEE. J lost 5 bases, V lost 2 bases, and 7 bases had no gene match. The CDR3 length is 15 residues.

The table lists this clone with a count of one. This chain uses TRBV5-4 with TRBJ2-3, with 8 bases matching TRBD2. The V segment lost 4 bases and the J segment 3 bases; nucleotides outside the gene matches: 10. Germline V CDR1 and CDR2: SGHNT, YYREEE (reference sequence). CDR3 length: 16 residues. CDR3 coding DNA: TGTGCCAGCAGCCGGGGTCGGCGGGAGGCGACAGATACGCAGTATTTT. It yields the protein CASSRGRREATDTQYF.